This TCR beta chain was recovered during a study of blood T cells in healthy people across ages. Study-wide findings and caveats: With unsorted PBMCs, a conclusive comparison of naive versus antigen-experienced cells was not possible.

Regarding this clonotype: Its antigen remains unknown.

Primed by a sample-barcoded 5' primer and a J-beta primer mix, a second PCR proceeded for 7 to 11 cycles. Each cDNA molecule was tagged by a template-switch adaptor with 12 random nucleotides. At least 2.5 million CDR3-containing paired-end reads were obtained per sample. TCRdb reprocessed the 5' RACE reads via MiXCR and lists one record per CDR3 protein. The table records 250,000 to 300,000 distinct CDR3 sequences, 25% to 30% of them present only once. Looked up from germline, CDR1 is DFQATT and CDR2 is SNEGSKA (reference sequence). V was pared by 1 base and J by 8 bases, with 15 bases between. The CDR3 loop spans 14 amino acids.

Sample: blood. The TCR comes from a woman in her sixties or seventies in good health. V and J are TRBV20-1 and TRBJ1-3; a weak D match, TRBD1 (5 bases). This chain's CDR3 is CSARGGRAGDTIYF. CDR3 DNA: TGCAGTGCTAGAGGAGGCAGGGCCGGTGACACCATATATTTT.